This T cell receptor (beta chain) was captured by sequencing in a study of CD8 T cells in Susac syndrome. Reverse transcription of roughly 0.5 to 1 ug RNA was carried out with random hexamers. An immunoSEQ multiplex PCR generated amplified TCR beta CDR3 products spanning 54 Vbeta and 13 Jbeta. TCRdb ran MiXCR on the immunoSEQ multiplex PCR reads and lists one entry per CDR3 protein. This table holds 75,000 to 100,000 distinct CDR3 sequences, approximately 94% found once. The control group consisted of healthy donors matched for age and sex. The CD8+ and CD4+ T cells were isolated magnetically using a negative isolation approach, whereas the TEMRA cells were enriched by FACS. This clonotype has a handful of counts. The sequence was collected from a human donor in good health. The sequencing sample was made of CD8+ T cells from PBMCs.

The CDR3 is CASSVSSGGGTEAFF. CDR3 bases: TGTGCCAGCAGCGTCTCGTCTGGGGGTGGGACTGAAGCTTTCTTT. This sequence joins TRBV9 and TRBJ1-1, with D possibly TRBD1 on 5 matching bases. From germline, CDR1 is SGDLS and CDR2 YYNGEE. Trimming stripped 2 bases from V and 5 bases from J, with 16 bases between. The CDR3 has 15 amino acids.